These T cell receptor beta chains were read from a single sample in a study of blood T cells in healthy people across ages. Each CDR3 protein is one row after TCRdb ran MiXCR on the 5' RACE reads. The sample comprises around 1,000,000 distinct CDR3 sequences, under 40% of which are singletons, and roughly 14% rests with the top ten. Sequences were obtained from blood. These receptors all stem from a man younger than 35 in good health. Both conserved end residues are part of each CDR3. The D gene is left open where the match is weak. Clone sizes are given selectively: once, few, many, or a class where the clone is expanded.

v_call	j_call	clone_size	d_call	cdr3_nt	cdr3_aa
TRBV28	TRBJ1-5	.	.	TGTGCCAGCCACGTCATGCATCAGCCCCAGCATTTT	CASHVMHQPQHF
TRBV13	TRBJ1-2	.	.	TGTGCCAGCAGCTTAAGCGAGGACAGCTACATGCGGGGCTACACCTTC	CASSLSEDSYMRGYTF
TRBV30	TRBJ2-3	.	.	TGTGCCTGGAGTGTGGGTGGGTCTAGCACAGATACGCAGTATTTT	CAWSVGGSSTDTQYF
TRBV4-3	TRBJ2-1	.	TRBD2	TGCGCCAGCAGCCAAGGTTCCCGAGCGGGGGGCCTCCCTTACAATGAGCAGTTCTTC	CASSQGSRAGGLPYNEQFF
TRBV4-3	TRBJ2-3	few	.	TGCGCCAGCAGCCAAGATACCCTTACAGATACGCAGTATTTT	CASSQDTLTDTQYF
TRBV7-8	TRBJ1-5	few	.	TGTGCCAGCGGGGTACAGTTACAACAGCCCCAGCATTTT	CASGVQLQQPQHF
TRBV12-3/TRBV12-4	TRBJ2-1	.	.	TGTGCCAGCTGTACCGGGACTTTCTCAAATGAGCAGTTCTTC	CASCTGTFSNEQFF
TRBV4-1	TRBJ1-4	many	TRBD1	TGCGCCAGCAGGCTTATGGACAGGGGTGGTGAAAAACTGTTTTTT	CASRLMDRGGEKLFF
TRBV24-1	TRBJ2-1	few	.	TGTGCCACCAGTGACCCAACAGGGGAGGGGTACAATGAGCAGTTCTTC	CATSDPTGEGYNEQFF
TRBV7-2	TRBJ1-2	few	TRBD1	TGTGCCAGCAGCTTTGGACAGGCCTACACCTTC	CASSFGQAYTF